This T cell receptor (beta chain) stems from a study of blood T cell repertoires in COVID-19. Generated by immunoSEQ multiplex PCR, the TCRdb table keeps only in-frame clones and is missing some. The sample has around 190,000 clones, 84% seen once; the top ten hold under 4%. This clone was counted a few times. The ends were cut back, 0 bases at V and 1 base at J, with 5 bases in the middle. The CDR3 is made up of 13 amino acids. Germline values: CDR1 SGHDT, CDR2 YYEEEE. The TCR comes from a woman aged 25 to 39 who had been exposed to COVID-19. The rearrangement links TRBV5-6 to TRBJ2-7, with no clear D. The sequenced sample was PBMCs or T cells enriched from blood (not recorded which). CDR3 in DNA: TGTGCCAGCAGCTTGGTTAGTTCCTACGAGCAGTACTTC. Translating it yields CASSLVSSYEQYF.